These 15 T cell receptor beta chains originate from one sample sequenced in a study of response to subunit inactivated influenza vaccine. TCRdb called the RT-PCR reads again in MiXCR, with one record for every CDR3 protein. The table includes around 480,000 distinct CDR3 sequences, approximately 15% detected once. This specimen consisted of CD4+ T cells sorted from PBMCs, obtained 23 to 25 months after vaccination. The receptors shown here come from a man between 50 and 70 years old who received an inactivated influenza vaccine.

This clonotype was counted between two and nine times. The chain carries TRBV7-2 and TRBJ2-7; perhaps D is TRBD1 or TRBD2 (5 bases each). CDR3 length equals 16 residues. Germline V gives CDR1 SGHTA, CDR2 FQGNSA. Trimming removed 0 bases from V and 2 bases from J, with 14 bases in between. The CDR3 reads CASSLAGTTRTYEQYF. For the CDR3, the DNA is TGTGCCAGCAGCTTAGCAGGGACCACACGAACCTACGAGCAGTACTTC. Looking up the rest from reference TRBV7-2 and TRBJ2-7 gives the full variable domain: GAGVSQSPSNKVTEKGKDVELRCDPISGHTALYWYRQSLGQGLEFLIYFQGNSAPDKSGLPSDRFSAERTGGSVSTLTIQRTQQEDSAVYLCASSLAGTTRTYEQYFGPGTRLTVT.

V gene TRBV4-3 combines with J gene TRBJ2-7; D may be TRBD1 (6 bases). CDR1 is LGHNA, CDR2 YSLEER, per germline. V gave up 4 bases and J gave up 3 bases, with 13 bases separating them. The CDR3 has 14 residues. Here the CDR3 DNA reads TGCGCCAGCAGCCGAGACATACAGGGCTACGAGCAGTACTTC. This encodes CASSRDIQGYEQYF.

This rearrangement joins TRBV27 to TRBJ2-7; D could derive from TRBD1 or TRBD2 (5 bases each). V lost 9 bases to trimming and J lost 4 bases, with 16 bases between them. The CDR3 is 13 residues long. Germline CDR1 reads MNHEY; CDR2 reads SMNVEV (reference sequence). The CDR3 region is CASGTPLIYEQYF. CDR3 coding DNA: TGTGCCAGTGGGACCCCCTTAATATACGAGCAGTACTTC.

The V and J genes are TRBV4-2 and TRBJ2-1, with 12 bases matching TRBD2. Losses at the gene ends were 1 base for V and 7 bases for J; bases not matched to a gene: 17. The CDR3 totals 20 residues. Germline CDR1 and CDR2: LGHNA and YNFKEQ. DNA for the CDR3: TGTGCCAGCAGCCAAGTACAACTAGCGGGAGGAAGGGGGGGGTTGAATGAGCAGTTCTTC. Its translation is CASSQVQLAGGRGGLNEQFF.

This clonotype occurred many times. In DNA, the CDR3 is TGCGCCAGCAGCTTGGATGGCAGGGGGAACACTGAAGCTTTCTTT. Its translation is CASSLDGRGNTEAFF. This chain uses TRBV5-1 with TRBJ1-1, with a tentative D call TRBD1 (6 bases). V was cut by 0 bases and J by 1 base, with 10 bases left in between. Germline-derived CDR1 and CDR2 are SGHRS and YFSETQ. The CDR3 has 15 amino acids.

This clonotype has a handful of counts. The chain recombines TRBV28 with TRBJ2-1; TRBD2 matches 7 bases. The ends lost 6 bases at V and 3 bases at J; junction bases unmatched: 5. The germline V gene encodes CDR1 MDHEN and CDR2 SYDVKM. The CDR3 runs 14 residues. CDR3 sequence (DNA): TGTGCCAGCAGACGGACTAGTAACTACAATGAGCAGTTCTTC. Residues: CASRRTSNYNEQFF. The whole variable domain, remainder taken from reference TRBV28 and TRBJ2-1, is DVKVTQSSRYLVKRTGEKVFLECVQDMDHENMFWYRQDPGLGLRLIYFSYDVKMKEKGDIPEGYSVSREKKERFSLILESASTNQTSMYLCASRRTSNYNEQFFGPGTRLTVL.

V and J are TRBV18 and TRBJ1-5; possible D gene TRBD1, 6 bases. V was shortened by 3 bases and J by 3 bases, with 9 bases between the two germline ends. Germline lookup yields CDR1 KGHSH and CDR2 LQKENI. This CDR3 is built from 14 residues. The CDR3 reads CASSPDRYNQPQHF. The CDR3 nucleotides read TGTGCCAGCTCACCTGACAGGTACAATCAGCCCCAGCATTTT.

This clonotype was detected a few times. The chain couples TRBV28 to TRBJ2-7, with 8 nucleotides matching TRBD1. Per germline, CDR1 MDHEN and CDR2 SYDVKM. Trimming cost V 6 bases and J 5 bases; bases outside gene matches: 15. The CDR3 has 16 residues. The CDR3 spells CASSLDDWDRFDEQYF. In DNA, the CDR3 is TGTGCCAGCAGCCTAGATGATTGGGACAGGTTCGACGAGCAGTACTTC. The whole variable domain, remainder taken from reference TRBV28 and TRBJ2-7, is DVKVTQSSRYLVKRTGEKVFLECVQDMDHENMFWYRQDPGLGLRLIYFSYDVKMKEKGDIPEGYSVSREKKERFSLILESASTNQTSMYLCASSLDDWDRFDEQYFGPGTRLTVT.

This clonotype was seen a few times. V is TRBV5-1 and J is TRBJ1-3; TRBD1 matches at 7 bases. The ends lost 4 bases at V and 3 bases at J; junction bases unmatched: 7. Germline V CDR1 and CDR2: SGHRS, YFSETQ. This CDR3 spans 15 amino acids. The chain's CDR3 is CASSAATGLGNTIYF. In DNA, the CDR3 is TGCGCCAGCAGCGCCGCGACAGGGCTTGGAAACACCATATATTTT.

A few counts support this clonotype. The chain recombines TRBV27 with TRBJ1-6; D unclear. This CDR3 has 13 amino acids. V was shortened by 6 bases and J by 7 bases, with 10 bases between the two germline ends. The germline V gene has CDR1 MNHEY and CDR2 SMNVEV (reference sequence). The CDR3 DNA is TGTGCCAGCAGGCTAGTCGAAAATTCACCCCTCCACTTT. Translating gives CASRLVENSPLHF.

The V and J genes are TRBV4-2 and TRBJ1-2; no reliable D call. The CDR3 sequence is 12 residues long. The V end lost 2 bases, the J end lost 8 bases, and 9 bases lay between the germline ends. Germline V gene data show CDR1 as LGHNA and CDR2 as YNFKEQ. The CDR3 region is CASSQRPGGYTF. The CDR3 bases are TGTGCCAGCAGCCAAAGACCGGGAGGCTACACCTTC.

This clonotype was counted only a few times. The rearrangement joins TRBV29-1 to TRBJ2-7; the D gene is possibly TRBD1 (5 bases). CDR3 length: 15 amino acids. V lost 4 bases and J lost 3, with 19 bases in between. From germline, CDR1 is SQVTM and CDR2 ANQGSEA. This CDR3 is CSVGFRVVPGYEQYF. The CDR3 nucleotides are TGCAGCGTTGGGTTCAGGGTAGTGCCGGGCTACGAGCAGTACTTC.

This chain connects TRBV6-2 or TRBV6-3 to TRBJ2-1; 10 nucleotides line up with TRBD2. The CDR3 covers 15 residues. The V gene's germline CDR1 is MNHEY and CDR2 SVGEGT. V lost 7 bases, J lost 7 bases, and 10 bases stayed unmatched. In nucleotides, the CDR3 is TGTGCCAGCACCTCAGAAGCGGGAGGGACGAATGAGCAGTTCTTC. It specifies CASTSEAGGTNEQFF.

The chain links TRBV4-1 to TRBJ2-2; D uncertain. The length of the CDR3 is 15 residues. Looked up from germline, CDR1 is MGHRA and CDR2 is YSYEKL. The germline V and J ends were trimmed by 1 base and 3 bases, with 9 bases remaining between them. CDR3 sequence: CASSQVGRDTGELFF. CDR3 in DNA: TGCGCCAGCAGCCAAGTCGGTCGGGACACCGGGGAGCTGTTTTTT.

The chain has TRBV12-3 or TRBV12-4 and TRBJ2-3; 13 nucleotides line up with TRBD2. The junction had 9 bases not matched to a gene; V was cut back by 7 bases and J by 2 bases. There are 17 residues in the CDR3. CDR3 nucleotide sequence: TGTGCCAGCACCCCCCCGGGACTAGCGGGAACCACAGATACGCAGTATTTT. Amino acid sequence: CASTPPGLAGTTDTQYF.